This T cell receptor (beta chain) comes out of a study of blood T cell repertoires in COVID-19 (dated by TCRdb to 2018 to 2020). With respect to the entire study: The collaborator samples originated in the United States, Italy and Spain and spanned the acute and convalescent phases of COVID-19. The material from the prospective study consisted of cDNA or gDNA derived from T cells, B-cell-depleted T cells, or PBMCs. Deeply sampled blood TCRbeta repertoires from subjects exposed to, actively infected with, or recovered from COVID-19 were included in the dataset. The repertoires were released in a freely available public database intended as a resource for research on the immune response to SARS-CoV-2. The samples were drawn from two sources: the first 160 participants of the ongoing ImmuneRACE study, and 1,200 or so subjects contributed by 6 global collaborators. A de-identified subject ID, COVID-19 status, age in years and sex were almost always included in the sample metadata. Where available, HLA class I and class II types were obtained from metadata supplied by the sample provider rather than from assay-based typing.

TCRbeta CDR3 regions were amplified from genomic DNA using the immunoSEQ Assay, a bias-controlled multiplex PCR. Per the authors' processing: The number of nucleated cells in each sample was estimated by amplification of reference gene primers within the assay. To quantify the absolute abundance of each unique TCRbeta CDR3 rearrangement, sequence reads were collapsed and filtered. For each sample, productive Simpson clonality was calculated as the square root of Simpson's diversity index over productive rearrangements. Drawn from immuneACCESS, this table holds only the in-frame rearrangements with V and J called that TCRdb kept. Clones are partly lost; checked studies trace under half to an unresolved V gene and leave the rest unexplained. V, J and clone size reflect that table, while D and trimming were determined from the DNA. The sample contains over 250,000 clones, around 90% of them found a single time. The leading ten clones occupy approximately 2% of the sample.

Collaborating institutions collected whole blood in K2EDTA tubes following their own protocols. Collaborator samples were shipped for TCRbeta analysis as frozen whole blood, isolated PBMCs, or DNA extracted from either sample type. V is clipped by 4 bases and J by 4 bases, and the sequence between their germline boundaries is 17 bases long. CDR1 and CDR2 were assigned from the germline V gene (reference sequence) as SGHNT and YYREEE. The CDR3 sequence holds 16 residues, the cysteine and phenylalanine included. Only the CDR3 portion is preserved as DNA: 48 bases, with reading frame beginning at the first base. The research as a whole found: How much clinical and demographic metadata was included differed by source and by participant, and the metadata was provided uncurated.

On this clone: The antigen it binds to is not known. Base-call qualities are not available, and no considerably larger clone is one nucleotide away.

The TCR sequence derives from a man aged 50-59 years with acute or convalescent COVID-19. This chain joins TRBV5-4 to TRBJ2-2; the D gene is possibly TRBD2, with 7 bases matching. The source material was peripheral blood. This receptor has the CDR3 CASSNPRGGPTGELFF. The DNA sequence is given as TGTGCCAGCAGCAACCCCCGCGGGGGCCCCACCGGGGAGCTGTTTTTT.